Listed here are 13 T cell receptor beta chains from one sample, sequenced in a study of shared clonotypes between healthy human individuals. Clones were sequenced by immunoSEQ multiplex PCR, and TCRdb holds only the in-frame ones, with some missing. The profile shows around 720,000 clones, around 73% of them singletons. Sequenced sample: memory CD4+ T cells sorted from blood. The subset was: CD45RA-negative fraction. These receptors all stem from a woman in her 30s in good health.

Turning to this clone: Other nucleotide sequences from this sample produce the same CDR3. V is TRBV5-1 and J is TRBJ2-5; the match to TRBD1 covers 10 bases. CDR3 length: 14 residues. V lost 4 bases, J lost 5 bases, and 5 bases stayed unmatched. Germline CDR1 and CDR2: SGHRS and YFSETQ. The CDR3 loop reads CASSLTGGAETQYF. CDR3 in DNA: TGCGCCAGCAGCCTGACAGGGGGCGCGGAGACCCAGTACTTC. Complete variable domain (other parts from reference TRBV5-1 and TRBJ2-5): KAGVTQTPRYLIKTRGQQVTLSCSPISGHRSVSWYQQTPGQGLQFLFEYFSETQRNKGNFPGRFSGRQFSNSRSEMNVSTLELGDSALYLCASSLTGGAETQYFGPGTRLLVL.

The chain is built from TRBV7-2 and TRBJ2-2, with D maybe TRBD2 (6 bases). Germline V gene lookup returns CDR1 SGHTA and CDR2 FQGNSA. The CDR3 runs to 16 residues. V lost 2 bases and J lost 1, with 11 bases in between. The CDR3 is CASSLQPSENTGELFF. DNA for the CDR3: TGTGCCAGCAGCTTACAGCCTAGCGAGAACACCGGGGAGCTGTTTTTT. The full variable domain, with the rest looked up from reference TRBV7-2 and TRBJ2-2, is GAGVSQSPSNKVTEKGKDVELRCDPISGHTALYWYRQSLGQGLEFLIYFQGNSAPDKSGLPSDRFSAERTGGSVSTLTIQRTQQEDSAVYLCASSLQPSENTGELFFGEGSRLTVL.

The table lists this clone with many counts. V is TRBV5-6 and J is TRBJ2-3; 12 bases line up with TRBD1. Germline V gene sequence: CDR1 SGHDT, CDR2 YYEEEE. The CDR3 sequence is 15 residues long. V was clipped by 5 bases and J by 5 bases; unmatched bases: 6. CDR3 region: CASRGQGAIGDTQYF. The CDR3 DNA follows: TGTGCCAGCAGGGGACAGGGGGCGATCGGAGATACGCAGTATTTT. Full variable domain (outside the CDR3, taken from reference TRBV5-6 and TRBJ2-3): DAGVTQSPTHLIKTRGQQVTLRCSPKSGHDTVSWYQQALGQGPQFIFQYYEEEERQRGNFPDRFSGHQFPNYSSELNVNALLLGDSALYLCASRGQGAIGDTQYFGPGTRLTVL.

This clone was detected a few times. This rearrangement joins TRBV2 to TRBJ1-1, with D unclear. Germline CDR1 SNHLY, CDR2 FYNNEI. This CDR3 contains 11 residues. The ends were cut back, 4 bases at V and 7 bases at J, with 7 bases in the middle. The CDR3, as DNA: TGTGCCAGCAGTGGTCAGATTGAAGCTTTCTTT. It encodes CASSGQIEAFF.

The rearrangement uses TRBV2 and TRBJ2-7; D is perhaps TRBD2 (5 bases). Germline CDR1 is SNHLY and CDR2 is FYNNEI. This CDR3 has 17 amino acids. The ends were cut back, 6 bases at V and 0 bases at J, with 21 bases in the middle. The DNA of the CDR3 is TGTGCCAGCAGGGCAAATATAGGACTCCATATCTCCTACGAGCAGTACTTC. Its protein product is CASRANIGLHISYEQYF. The variable domain in full, with the rest retrieved from reference TRBV2 and TRBJ2-7, is EPEVTQTPSHQVTQMGQEVILRCVPISNHLYFYWYRQILGQKVEFLVSFYNNEISEKSEIFDDQFSVERPDGSNFTLKIRSTKLEDSAMYFCASRANIGLHISYEQYFGPGTRLTVT.

This chain connects TRBV2 to TRBJ2-3; no clear D. From germline, CDR1 is SNHLY and CDR2 FYNNEI. The CDR3 is made up of 13 amino acids. Trimming pared 6 bases from V and 8 bases from J, leaving 15 bases between. The CDR3 DNA reads as TGTGCCAGCAGCAGTGCGGCGGTTACTACGCAGTATTTT. Amino acids: CASSSAAVTTQYF.

This clone was observed a few times. V and J are TRBV4-2 and TRBJ2-2; 8 bases map to TRBD2. Germline CDR1 reads LGHNA; CDR2 reads YNFKEQ. The CDR3 is 14 residues long. V lost 4 bases to trimming and J lost 7 bases; unmatched junction nucleotides: 5. CDR3 in amino acids: CASSPGLVGGELFF. The CDR3 DNA reads TGTGCCAGCAGCCCGGGACTAGTCGGCGGGGAGCTGTTTTTT.

The V and J genes are TRBV10-2 and TRBJ2-7; D is perhaps TRBD1 (6 bases). Trimming shortened V by 0 bases and J by 3 bases, and 15 bases separated the two germline ends. The CDR3 spans 16 residues. Germline values: CDR1 WSHSY, CDR2 SAAADI. The CDR3 nucleotides are TGCGCCAGCAGTGAGTCACGTGGACAGTCGTTCTACGAGCAGTACTTC. It is translated as CASSESRGQSFYEQYF.

The chain is built from TRBV5-1 and TRBJ2-3, with 12 bases fitting TRBD2. V gave up 4 bases and J gave up 0 bases; unmatched junction bases: 6. Germline CDR1 is SGHRS and CDR2 is YFSETQ. The CDR3 consists of 17 residues. CDR3 bases: TGCGCCAGCAGCGAGACTAGCGGGAGCTCTAGCACAGATACGCAGTATTTT. The encoded protein is CASSETSGSSSTDTQYF.

This sequence joins TRBV15 and TRBJ1-5, with 10 bases identical to TRBD1. The CDR3 length is 17 residues. Germline V lookup: CDR1 LNHNV, CDR2 YYDKDF (reference sequence). Trimming removed 0 bases from V and 6 bases from J; junction bases left unmatched: 8. CDR3 loop: CATSRDGGQGKRQPQHF. The CDR3 nucleotides are TGTGCCACCAGCAGAGATGGGGGACAGGGGAAACGTCAGCCCCAGCATTTT.

The rearrangement joins TRBV7-8 to TRBJ1-3; 9 bases are shared with TRBD1. After removal of 3 bases from V and 4 bases from J, the junction contained 4 bases not matched to a gene. Germline CDR1 and CDR2: SGHVS and FQNEAQ. There are 15 residues in the CDR3. The CDR3 reads CASSLGQGSGNTIYF. The CDR3 nucleotides are TGTGCCAGCAGCTTGGGACAGGGTTCGGGAAACACCATATATTTT.

This chain links TRBV15 with TRBJ2-7; D not resolved. V was shortened by 0 bases and J by 5 bases, with 20 bases between the two germline ends. Germline CDR1 reads LNHNV; CDR2 reads YYDKDF (reference sequence). CDR3 length equals 17 residues. The CDR3 reads CATSRDTWSPVLHEQYF. The CDR3 DNA is TGTGCCACCAGCAGAGATACCTGGTCGCCGGTCTTGCACGAGCAGTACTTC.

This clone was seen more than once but under ten times. The rearrangement joins TRBV11-2 to TRBJ2-5, with D unclear. This CDR3 has 14 residues. V shed 2 bases and J shed 2 bases, with 9 bases lying between them. CDR1 SGHAT and CDR2 FQNNGV come from the germline V gene. Here the CDR3 reads CASSLTLDQETQYF. CDR3 DNA sequence: TGTGCCAGCAGCTTAACGCTAGATCAAGAGACCCAGTACTTC.